These T cell receptor beta chains were read from a single sample in a study of technical replicates of blood from a handful of donors. This table comes from immunoSEQ multiplex PCR, and its TCRdb copy is limited to in-frame clones, with some not included. The data show 50,000 to 80,000 clones, around 89% seen once. Input material: PBMCs. These receptors were taken from a human donor in good health. Some clones in this sample may be carry-over from other donors' samples. The CDR3 runs from the conserved cysteine through the conserved F or W. The D gene is left open where the match is weak. Not every row has a clone size; where given, it reads once, few, many or a size class.

J gene	V gene	clone size	D gene	CDR3 protein	CDR3 DNA
TRBJ2-5	TRBV11-3	.	.	CASSPAGGVATQYF	TGTGCCAGCAGCCCCGCCGGCGGGGTGGCGACCCAGTACTTC
TRBJ1-1	TRBV19	few	.	CASSLQGRGTEAFF	TGTGCCAGTAGTTTACAGGGAAGAGGCACTGAAGCTTTCTTT
TRBJ2-7	TRBV4-1	.	.	CASSQDPVGLYEQYF	TGCGCCAGCAGCCAAGATCCCGTTGGGCTTTACGAGCAGTACTTC
TRBJ2-5	TRBV13	.	.	CASSFQQGAWREGPLQETQYF	TGTGCCAGCAGCTTCCAACAGGGGGCTTGGCGGGAGGGCCCGCTGCAAGAGACCCAGTACTTC
TRBJ1-1	TRBV29-1	once	.	CSVEDLGQTNTEAFF	TGCAGCGTTGAAGATCTAGGACAGACGAACACTGAAGCTTTCTTT
TRBJ2-7	TRBV5-4	.	TRBD2	CASSISGRAGHEQYF	TGTGCCAGCAGCATTAGCGGGAGGGCCGGTCACGAGCAGTACTTC
TRBJ2-2	TRBV19	.	.	CASSPTSADTGELFF	TGTGCCAGTAGCCCAACGAGCGCCGACACCGGGGAGCTGTTTTTT
TRBJ1-6	TRBV6-5	few	.	CASSSRLSYNSPLHF	TGTGCCAGCAGTTCGAGGCTCTCCTATAATTCACCCCTCCACTTT
TRBJ2-1	TRBV5-1	.	TRBD2	CASSLLAGGYNEQFF	TGCGCCAGCAGCTTGCTTGCGGGGGGCTACAATGAGCAGTTCTTC
TRBJ2-7	TRBV19	.	.	CASSRLGAYEQYF	TGTGCCAGTAGTCGCCTAGGGGCCTACGAGCAGTACTTC
TRBJ2-5	TRBV11-2	.	TRBD2	CASSLEAGPGETQYF	TGTGCCAGCAGCTTAGAAGCGGGGCCCGGTGAGACCCAGTACTTC
TRBJ2-3	TRBV18	.	TRBD2	CASSSGLAGGTDTQYF	TGTGCCAGCTCATCCGGACTAGCGGGAGGCACAGATACGCAGTATTTT
TRBJ2-5	TRBV9	.	TRBD2	CASSSSGMGETQYF	TGTGCCAGCAGCTCTAGCGGAATGGGGGAGACCCAGTACTTC
TRBJ2-5	TRBV4-1	.	TRBD2	CASSQTSGGQETQYF	TGCGCCAGCAGCCAGACTAGCGGGGGGCAAGAGACCCAGTACTTC
TRBJ1-6	TRBV7-3	.	.	CASSPKHRKSCLHF	TGTGCCAGCAGCCCAAAACACAGGAAGTCTTGCCTCCACTTT
TRBJ1-6	TRBV7-6	.	.	CASSLVASGGPLDNSPLHF	TGTGCCAGCAGCTTAGTGGCCTCGGGGGGGCCATTGGATAATTCACCCCTCCACTTT
TRBJ2-7	TRBV28	.	TRBD1	CASSPGTGRGLPYEQYF	TGTGCCAGCAGTCCAGGGACAGGCCGAGGCCTACCCTACGAGCAGTACTTC
TRBJ2-7	TRBV7-2	.	.	CASSKDFTYEQYF	TGTGCCAGCAGCAAAGACTTCACCTACGAGCAGTACTTC
TRBJ2-3	TRBV7-6	.	TRBD2	CASSPILGLAGGQSTDTQYF	TGTGCCAGCAGCCCGATCCTGGGACTAGCGGGAGGGCAGAGCACAGATACGCAGTATTTT
TRBJ2-4	TRBV6-5	.	.	CASSYGRGPAKNIQYF	TGTGCCAGCAGTTACGGTAGGGGCCCGGCCAAAAACATTCAGTACTTC
TRBJ2-3	TRBV6-4	few	.	CASSATGGSDTQYF	TGTGCCAGCAGTGCGACCGGGGGTAGTGATACGCAGTATTTT
TRBJ2-2	TRBV7-8	.	TRBD2	CASSLIAGGTGELFF	TGTGCCAGCAGCTTAATCGCGGGGGGTACCGGGGAGCTGTTTTTT
TRBJ1-5	TRBV5-8	.	TRBD1	CASPRTGGSFNQPQHF	TGTGCCAGCCCCCGGACAGGGGGTTCTTTCAATCAGCCCCAGCATTTT